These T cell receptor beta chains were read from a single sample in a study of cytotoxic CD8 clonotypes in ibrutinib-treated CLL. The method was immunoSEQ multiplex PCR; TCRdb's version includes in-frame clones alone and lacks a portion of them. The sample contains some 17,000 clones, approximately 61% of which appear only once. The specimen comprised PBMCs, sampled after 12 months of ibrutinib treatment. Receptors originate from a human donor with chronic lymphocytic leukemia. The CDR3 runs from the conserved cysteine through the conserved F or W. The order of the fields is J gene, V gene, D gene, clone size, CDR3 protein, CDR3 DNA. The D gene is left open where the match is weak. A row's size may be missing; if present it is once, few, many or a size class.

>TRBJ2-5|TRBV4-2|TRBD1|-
CASSQYSGTGGQETQYF
TGTGCCAGCAGCCAATACTCCGGGACAGGGGGCCAAGAGACCCAGTACTTC
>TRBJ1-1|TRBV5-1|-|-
CASSPSVGRVGTEAFF
TGCGCCAGCAGCCCCTCCGTCGGCAGGGTGGGGACTGAAGCTTTCTTT
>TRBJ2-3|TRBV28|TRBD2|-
CASSFSGGSTDTQYF
TGTGCCAGCAGTTTTAGCGGGGGAAGCACAGATACGCAGTATTTT
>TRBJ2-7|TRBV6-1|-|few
CASSEAGREQYF
TGTGCCAGCAGTGAAGCAGGTCGCGAGCAGTACTTC
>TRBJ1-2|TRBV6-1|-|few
CASSEAFRVRVNGYTF
TGTGCCAGCAGTGAAGCTTTTCGGGTCAGGGTGAATGGCTACACCTTC
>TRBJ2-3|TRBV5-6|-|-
CASSLLQSTDTQYF
TGTGCCAGCAGCTTGTTACAAAGCACAGATACGCAGTATTTT
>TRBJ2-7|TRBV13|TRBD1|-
CASSFNGQGPTYEQYF
TGTGCCAGCAGCTTCAACGGACAGGGGCCCACCTACGAGCAGTACTTC
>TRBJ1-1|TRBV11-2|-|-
CASSLEGGNTEAFF
TGTGCCAGCAGCTTAGAAGGGGGGAACACTGAAGCTTTCTTT
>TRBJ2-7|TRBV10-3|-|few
CAISVQGYLYEQYF
TGTGCCATCAGTGTACAGGGCTATCTCTACGAGCAGTACTTC
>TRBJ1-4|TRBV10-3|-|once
CAISDSGGGTNEKLFF
TGTGCCATCAGTGATTCGGGGGGCGGCACTAATGAAAAACTGTTTTTT
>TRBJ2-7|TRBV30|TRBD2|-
CAWSALPAGGPRGGQYF
TGTGCCTGGAGTGCACTCCCGGCGGGAGGGCCCCGTGGTGGGCAGTACTTC
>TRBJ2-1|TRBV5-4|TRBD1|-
CASSLNRQGDAYNEQFF
TGTGCCAGCAGCTTGAATAGGCAGGGGGACGCCTACAATGAGCAGTTCTTC
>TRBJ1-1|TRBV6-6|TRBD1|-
CASRRTGGTEAFF
TGTGCCAGCAGGCGGACAGGGGGCACTGAAGCTTTCTTT
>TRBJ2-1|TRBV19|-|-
CASSSPPQGPQQFF
TGTGCCAGTAGTTCCCCTCCGCAGGGACCCCAGCAGTTCTTC
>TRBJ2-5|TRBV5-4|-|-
CASSLAGLRETQYF
TGTGCCAGCAGCTTGGCCGGCCTCAGGGAGACCCAGTACTTC
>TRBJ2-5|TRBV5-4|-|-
CASSQGTPRETQYF
TGTGCCAGCAGCCAGGGGACACCCCGGGAGACCCAGTACTTC
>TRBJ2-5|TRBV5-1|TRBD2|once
CASSSGLAEETQYF
TGCGCCAGCAGCTCGGGACTAGCGGAAGAGACCCAGTACTTC
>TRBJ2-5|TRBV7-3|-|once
CASSSGAAGVETQYF
TGTGCCAGCAGCTCAGGCGCGGCGGGTGTGGAGACCCAGTACTTC
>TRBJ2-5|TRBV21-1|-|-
CASRRGRVVVETQYF
TGTGCCAGCAGAAGGGGGAGGGTGGTTGTAGAGACCCAGTACTTC
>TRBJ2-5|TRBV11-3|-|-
CASSLGQSETQYF
TGTGCCAGCAGCTTAGGCCAGTCAGAGACCCAGTACTTC
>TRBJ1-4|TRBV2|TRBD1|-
CASSQPGQLTTNEKLFF
TGTGCCAGCAGTCAACCGGGACAGCTAACAACTAATGAAAAACTGTTTTTT
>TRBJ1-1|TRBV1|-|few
CTSSHLGGIMNTEAFF
TGCACCAGCAGCCACCTAGGGGGGATAATGAACACTGAAGCTTTCTTT
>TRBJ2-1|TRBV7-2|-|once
CASSFTGVNEQFF
TGTGCCAGCAGCTTTACGGGGGTGAATGAGCAGTTCTTC
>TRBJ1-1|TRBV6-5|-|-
CASSYFPGRDTEAFF
TGTGCCAGCAGTTACTTTCCAGGGAGGGACACTGAAGCTTTCTTT
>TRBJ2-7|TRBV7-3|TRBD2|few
CASSLLAGELGEQYF
TGTGCCAGCAGCCTACTAGCGGGAGAGTTGGGGGAACAGTACTTC
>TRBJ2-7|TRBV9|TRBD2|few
CASSPRREAYEQYF
TGTGCCAGCAGCCCCCGGCGGGAGGCCTACGAGCAGTACTTC
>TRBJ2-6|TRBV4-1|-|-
CASSQGQGSGANVLTF
TGCGCCAGCAGCCAAGGACAAGGCTCTGGGGCCAACGTCCTGACTTTC
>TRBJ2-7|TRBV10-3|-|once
CASSDGGEQYF
TGTGCCAGCAGTGATGGGGGGGAGCAGTACTTC
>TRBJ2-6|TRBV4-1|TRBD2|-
CASGTSGTGANVLTF
TGCGCCAGCGGGACTAGCGGGACTGGGGCCAACGTCCTGACTTTC
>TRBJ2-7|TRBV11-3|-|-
CARYLGGGQRSSYEQYF
TGTGCCAGATACCTGGGGGGCGGGCAGCGGTCCTCCTACGAGCAGTACTTC
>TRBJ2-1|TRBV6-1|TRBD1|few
CASSVTGDEQFF
TGTGCCAGCAGTGTTACAGGGGACGAGCAGTTCTTC
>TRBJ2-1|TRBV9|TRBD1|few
CASSVVDRVFGNEQFF
TGTGCCAGCAGCGTAGTGGACAGGGTCTTCGGCAATGAGCAGTTCTTC
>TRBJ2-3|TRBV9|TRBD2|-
CASSVSAGGLADTQYF
TGTGCCAGCAGCGTCTCGGCGGGAGGGTTGGCAGATACGCAGTATTTT
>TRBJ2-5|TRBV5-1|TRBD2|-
CASSAGAGPQETQYF
TGCGCCAGCAGCGCAGGAGCGGGACCCCAAGAGACCCAGTACTTC
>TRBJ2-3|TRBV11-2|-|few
CASSPGGDTQYF
TGTGCCAGCAGCCCCGGGGGAGATACGCAGTATTTT
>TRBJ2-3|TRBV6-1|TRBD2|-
CASNDAGGIADTQYF
TGTGCCAGCAACGACGCGGGAGGCATCGCAGATACGCAGTATTTT
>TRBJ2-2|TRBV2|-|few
CASSYTGTENTGELFF
TGTGCCAGCAGTTACACCGGGACCGAGAACACCGGGGAGCTGTTTTTT
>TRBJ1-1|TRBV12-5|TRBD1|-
CASGLTQTGGTEAFF
TGTGCTAGTGGTTTGACCCAGACAGGGGGCACTGAAGCTTTCTTT
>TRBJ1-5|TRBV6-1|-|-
CASSVRQPRGGNQPQHF
TGTGCCAGCAGTGTACGACAGCCCAGAGGGGGCAATCAGCCCCAGCATTTT
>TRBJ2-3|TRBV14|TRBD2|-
CASSQALAGYTDTQYF
TGTGCCAGCAGCCAAGCCCTAGCGGGGTACACAGATACGCAGTATTTT
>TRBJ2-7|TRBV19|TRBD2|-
CASSPGLAGTYEQYF
TGTGCCAGTAGTCCTGGACTAGCGGGGACATACGAGCAGTACTTC
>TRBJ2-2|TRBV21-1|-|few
CASSKAEGANTGELFF
TGTGCCAGCAGCAAAGCAGAAGGGGCGAACACCGGGGAGCTGTTTTTT
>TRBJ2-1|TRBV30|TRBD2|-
CAWSGSAGGSDEQFF
TGTGCCTGGAGTGGCTCAGCGGGAGGGTCGGATGAGCAGTTCTTC